This entry lists 4 T cell receptor beta chains sequenced from one sample in a study of T cells after yellow fever vaccination. MiXCR was run by TCRdb on the 5' RACE reads, yielding one entry per CDR3 protein. In the table there are 350,000 to 550,000 distinct CDR3 sequences, roughly a sixth of which are singletons. The material was PBMCs, obtained before the yellow fever booster vaccination. All receptors derive from a young man who received the YFV17D yellow fever vaccine.

V usage is TRBV5-1 and J usage is TRBJ1-6; TRBD1 might be the D (6 bases). V gave up 4 bases and J gave up 6 bases, with 11 bases separating them. CDR3 length equals 14 residues. Germline CDR1 reads SGHRS; CDR2 reads YFSETQ. The DNA for the CDR3 is TGCGCCAGCAGCGTGGACAGCGTTAATTCACCCCTCCACTTT. It codes for CASSVDSVNSPLHF. Full variable domain (remainder filled in from reference TRBV5-1 and TRBJ1-6): KAGVTQTPRYLIKTRGQQVTLSCSPISGHRSVSWYQQTPGQGLQFLFEYFSETQRNKGNFPGRFSGRQFSNSRSEMNVSTLELGDSALYLCASSVDSVNSPLHFGNGTRLTVT.

This clonotype was counted a few times. This rearrangement joins TRBV13 to TRBJ2-5; 13 nucleotides line up with TRBD2. Germline V CDR1 and CDR2: PRHDT, FYEKMQ (reference sequence). The trim removed 8 bases at V and 5 bases at J, leaving 14 bases unmatched. This CDR3 region has 17 residues. CDR3 loop: CASGTGLAGDGGETQYF. CDR3 in DNA: TGTGCCAGCGGAACTGGACTAGCGGGGGATGGCGGGGAGACCCAGTACTTC.

This clonotype was seen a few times. CDR3 nucleotide sequence: TGTGCCAGCAGTGAGAACGCCTATGGCTACACCTTC. The encoded protein is CASSENAYGYTF. The gene calls are TRBV2 and TRBJ1-2; no reliable D call. The length of the CDR3 is 12 residues. V was pared by 3 bases and J by 4 bases, with 6 bases between. Germline V gene sequence: CDR1 SNHLY, CDR2 FYNNEI. Supplemented by reference TRBV2 and TRBJ1-2, the full variable domain reads EPEVTQTPSHQVTQMGQEVILRCVPISNHLYFYWYRQILGQKVEFLVSFYNNEISEKSEIFDDQFSVERPDGSNFTLKIRSTKLEDSAMYFCASSENAYGYTFGSGTRLTVV.

This clonotype was seen a handful of times. V and J are TRBV29-1 and TRBJ2-5, with 8 nucleotides matching TRBD2. This CDR3 is 18 amino acids long. Trimming took 0 bases from V and 2 from J; bases not matched to a gene: 14. Germline-derived CDR1 and CDR2 are SQVTM and ANQGSEA. The CDR3 spells CSVEDSVRRGAHQETQYF. CDR3 nucleotides: TGCAGCGTTGAAGATAGCGTTCGGCGGGGGGCCCATCAAGAGACCCAGTACTTC.